This TCR beta chain was profiled in a study of Graves' ophthalmopathy and Graves' hyperthyroidism listed by TCRdb under 2018. In the study overall: Peripheral blood was collected before any treatment was given, at the time of initial diagnosis. The study used TCR beta repertoire signatures to distinguish Graves' ophthalmopathy from Graves' hyperthyroidism and to predict progression to ophthalmopathy. In total, some 140 blood samples were TCR-sequenced: 43 ophthalmopathy, roughly 77 hyperthyroidism and approximately 17 hyperthyroidism-to-ophthalmopathy patients. To explore V-J signatures that distinguish ophthalmopathy from hyperthyroidism, a discovery set of 100 patients was enrolled, made up of 43 with ophthalmopathy and under 65 with stable hyperthyroidism. An independent validation cohort comprised some 19 hyperthyroidism patients and some 16 patients who later progressed from hyperthyroidism to ophthalmopathy. T-cell repertoires of thyroid tissue and blood were compared in over 5 hyperthyroidism patients. Once sampling was done, hyperthyroidism patients were given methimazole at a starting dose of 30 mg daily, while ophthalmopathy patients were given high-dose intravenous methylprednisolone. Beyond this particular receptor, the publication reports: In validation, the model predicted ophthalmopathy progression with 70.59% sensitivity and around 72% specificity; about a dozen predicted patients were CT-confirmed with GO in a median of about 6.2 months. Sample size was not predetermined statistically, and investigators were not blinded to group allocation. In cross-validation, the 13-signature model distinguished ophthalmopathy from stable hyperthyroidism with 87.88% sensitivity and about 81% specificity, while in the test set the corresponding values were about 80% and 75%. Among expanded thyroid clonotypes with frequency above 0.001, most also showed up in blood, which suggests that blood repertoires may reflect the thyroid immune response.

For repertoire sequencing, the TCR beta CDR3 regions were amplified from RNA transcripts. A first-round RT-PCR used HTBI primers with the Qiagen OneStep RT-PCR kit, followed by a second-round multiplex PCR, size selection and purification. Sequencing of the libraries was carried out on an Illumina HiSeq2000 in paired-end mode with 100 bp reads. In the source study's methods: SOAPnuke was used to process the reads, throwing out any read that had adapters, had uncalled bases, had a mean Phred below 15, or lacked an exact constant-primer or identifier match. COPE v1.2.5 was used to merge the high-quality paired reads. Each unique nucleotide sequence was treated as a clonotype, and MiTCR v1.1 was used to align the clonotypes to the IMGT TRB V, D and J references. The analysis was limited to V-J combinations with a frequency above 0.0001, which together covered about 99% of the repertoires. For each V-J combination, a TCR clonal expansion and chaos score was defined as the ratio of F50 clonal expansion to chaos observed in the TCRdist matrix. Features were reduced by Welch's t-statistics and random forest to over 10 V-J combinations, which fed a naive Bayes classifier. The Morisita-Horn index was used to measure how similar the thyroid and blood repertoires were. TCRdb reanalyzed the raw reads on its own, using fastp at Q25 for trimming and MiXCR for clone calling, and kept in-frame beta chains. Identical CDR3 protein sequences are pooled into one entry, listed with their most common genes and DNA. The V and J calls were determined by TCRdb, not by the authors. Across this sample there are about 390,000 distinct CDR3 sequences, with about a sixth seen only once. The ten largest clonotypes hold 2% to 2.5% of the sample.

The table lists this clonotype with many counts. Its target antigen remains unknown. There are no base qualities to consult, and no much larger clone falls within one base. Hyperthyroidism was considered stable if no progression to ophthalmopathy occurred within 18 months of follow-up. Hyperthyroidism patients were newly diagnosed, were aged 18 to 65 years, and had a disease duration under 2 months. Patients were excluded if they had other autoimmune diseases, uncontrolled infections, pregnancy or lactation. Clinical symptoms, serum thyroxine, TRAb, thyroid ultrasound and orbital computed tomography formed the basis of the diagnosis. PBMCs were isolated from approximately 10 ml of fresh peripheral blood by Ficoll-Paque density gradient centrifugation. Total RNA was extracted with Trizol reagent and quality-checked on an Agilent 2100 Bioanalyzer. The TCR was taken from an adult woman with stable Graves' hyperthyroidism. The sample consisted of peripheral blood.

CDR3 region: CASSQGQGRSEQYF. The bases are TGTGCCAGCAGCCAGGGACAGGGACGGTCCGAGCAGTACTTC. Recombination linked TRBV7-2 to TRBJ2-7; 9 central nucleotides agree with TRBD1. The germline V and J ends show losses of 5 bases and 6 bases respectively, and no gene match explains 8 bases of the junction. The CDR3 measures 14 amino acids from cysteine to phenylalanine. The read is trimmed to its CDR3 DNA, 42 bases read in frame from base 1. As encoded in the germline V gene, CDR1 is SGHTA while CDR2 is FQGNSA.